This TCR beta chain was found in a study of Ad26.COV2.S vaccination and SARS-CoV-2 variants. CDR1 and CDR2 from the germline V gene are SGHRS and YFSETQ. The V and J ends lost 0 bases and 1 base respectively, with 10 bases between them. There are 15 residues in the CDR3. Treatment: roughly 18 received Ad26.COV2.S at low or high dose, single or two shots; about 5 received placebo; per-sample allocation not given. Sampling occurred on day 63 after the first vaccine or placebo injection. The protocol was immunoSEQ multiplex PCR, while the TCRdb copy is restricted to in-frame clones and leaves out a portion. The sample gives approximately 480,000 clones, around 90% of which show up once; 9.5% to 15% is in the top ten.

The sequence derives from a person aged 18-65 years who received the Ad26.COV2.S COVID-19 vaccine or a placebo. The chain is built from TRBV5-1 and TRBJ1-1; weak D call: TRBD1 (5 bases). The sample was peripheral blood, taken in a trial of Ad26.COV2.S vaccine versus placebo. The DNA of the CDR3 is TGCGCCAGCAGCTTGGCCAGTCAGGGGAACACTGAAGCTTTCTTT. This translates into CASSLASQGNTEAFF.